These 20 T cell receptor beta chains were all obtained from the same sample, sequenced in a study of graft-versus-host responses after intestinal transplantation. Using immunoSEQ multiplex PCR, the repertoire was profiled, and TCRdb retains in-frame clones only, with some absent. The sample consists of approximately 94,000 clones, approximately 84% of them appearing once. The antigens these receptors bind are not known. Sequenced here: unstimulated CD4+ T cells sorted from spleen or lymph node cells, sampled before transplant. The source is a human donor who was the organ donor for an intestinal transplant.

The CDR3 loop is CASSPRGVNEQFF. The CDR3 nucleotides are TGTGCCAGCAGCCCCCGAGGGGTGAATGAGCAGTTCTTC. V usage is TRBV6-5 and J usage is TRBJ2-1; D possibly uses TRBD1 or TRBD2 (5 bases each). The germline V gene encodes CDR1 MNHEY and CDR2 SVGAGI. V was clipped by 6 bases and J by 7 bases, with 13 bases between them. The CDR3 contains 13 residues.

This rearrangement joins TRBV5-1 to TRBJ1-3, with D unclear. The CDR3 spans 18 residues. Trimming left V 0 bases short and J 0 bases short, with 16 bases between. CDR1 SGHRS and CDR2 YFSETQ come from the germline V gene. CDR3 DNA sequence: TGCGCCAGCAGCTTGGATACGGCTGGATACCTCTCTGGAAACACCATATATTTT. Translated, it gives CASSLDTAGYLSGNTIYF.

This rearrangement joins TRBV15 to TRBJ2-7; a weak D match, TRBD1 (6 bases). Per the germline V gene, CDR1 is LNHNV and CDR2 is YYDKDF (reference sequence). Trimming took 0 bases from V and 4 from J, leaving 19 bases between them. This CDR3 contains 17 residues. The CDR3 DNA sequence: TGTGCCACCAGCAGAGATGGGGGCCGCCGGATCTCTTACGAGCAGTACTTC. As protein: CATSRDGGRRISYEQYF.

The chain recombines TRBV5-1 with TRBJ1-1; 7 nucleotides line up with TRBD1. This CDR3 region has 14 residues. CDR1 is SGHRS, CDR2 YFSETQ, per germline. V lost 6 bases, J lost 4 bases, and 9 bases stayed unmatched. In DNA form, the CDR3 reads TGCGCCAGCATCGATAGCAACAGGGGCACTGAAGCTTTCTTT. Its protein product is CASIDSNRGTEAFF.

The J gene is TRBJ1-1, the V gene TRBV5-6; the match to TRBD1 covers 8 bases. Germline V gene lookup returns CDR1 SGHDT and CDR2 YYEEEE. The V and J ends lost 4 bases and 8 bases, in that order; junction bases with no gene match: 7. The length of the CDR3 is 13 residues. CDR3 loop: CASSRSGQGEAFF. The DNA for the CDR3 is TGTGCCAGCAGCCGATCTGGACAGGGCGAAGCTTTCTTT.

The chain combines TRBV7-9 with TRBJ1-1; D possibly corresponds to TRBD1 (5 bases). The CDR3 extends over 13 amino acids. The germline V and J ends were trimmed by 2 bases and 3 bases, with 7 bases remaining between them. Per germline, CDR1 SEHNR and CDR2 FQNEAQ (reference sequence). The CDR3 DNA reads TGTGCCAGCAGCTTACAAGGGGACACTGAAGCTTTCTTT. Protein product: CASSLQGDTEAFF.

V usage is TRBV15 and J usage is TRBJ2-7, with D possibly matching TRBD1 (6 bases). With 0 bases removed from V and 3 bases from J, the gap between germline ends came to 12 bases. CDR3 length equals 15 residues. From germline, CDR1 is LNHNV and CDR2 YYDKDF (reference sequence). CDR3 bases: TGTGCCACCAGCAGAGAGGTCGGACAGAGCTACGAGCAGTACTTC. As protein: CATSREVGQSYEQYF.

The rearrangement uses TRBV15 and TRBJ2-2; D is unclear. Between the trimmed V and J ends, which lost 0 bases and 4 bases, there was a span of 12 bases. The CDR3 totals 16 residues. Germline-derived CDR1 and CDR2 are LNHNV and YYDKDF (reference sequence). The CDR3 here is CATSRDWGKGTGELFF. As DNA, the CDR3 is TGTGCCACCAGCAGAGATTGGGGAAAAGGCACCGGGGAGCTGTTTTTT.

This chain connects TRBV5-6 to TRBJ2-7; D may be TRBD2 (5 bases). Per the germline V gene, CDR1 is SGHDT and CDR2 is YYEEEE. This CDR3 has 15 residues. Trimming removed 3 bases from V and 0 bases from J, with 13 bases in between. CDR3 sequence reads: CASSSLGGPSYEQYF. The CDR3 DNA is TGTGCCAGCAGCTCACTTGGAGGTCCCTCCTACGAGCAGTACTTC. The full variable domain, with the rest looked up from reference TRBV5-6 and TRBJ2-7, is DAGVTQSPTHLIKTRGQQVTLRCSPKSGHDTVSWYQQALGQGPQFIFQYYEEEERQRGNFPDRFSGHQFPNYSSELNVNALLLGDSALYLCASSSLGGPSYEQYFGPGTRLTVT.

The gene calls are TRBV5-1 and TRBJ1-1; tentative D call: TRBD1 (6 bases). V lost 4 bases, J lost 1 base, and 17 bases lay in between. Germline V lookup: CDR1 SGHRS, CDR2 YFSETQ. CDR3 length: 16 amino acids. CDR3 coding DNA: TGCGCCAGCAGCCCATCGGTGGGGGCCGAGAACACTGAAGCTTTCTTT. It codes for CASSPSVGAENTEAFF.

CDR3 amino acids: CASSSTRQANEQYF. DNA for the CDR3: TGTGCCAGCAGCTCGACCAGACAAGCCAACGAGCAGTACTTC. The J gene is TRBJ2-7, the V gene TRBV7-2, with D hard to call. CDR1 and CDR2 from the germline V gene are SGHTA and FQGNSA. The CDR3 totals 14 residues. Trimming removed 4 bases from V and 5 bases from J, with 15 bases in between.

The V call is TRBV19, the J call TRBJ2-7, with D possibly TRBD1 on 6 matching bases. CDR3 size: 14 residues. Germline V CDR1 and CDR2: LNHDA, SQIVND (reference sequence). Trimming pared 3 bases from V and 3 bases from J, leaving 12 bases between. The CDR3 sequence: CASSIYEGDYEQYF. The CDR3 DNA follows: TGTGCCAGTAGTATTTATGAGGGGGACTACGAGCAGTACTTC.

The DNA for the CDR3 is TGTGCCAGCAGCGTCGGACAGGCCAACGTAGGAAACACCATATATTTT. Its protein product is CASSVGQANVGNTIYF. This chain joins TRBV5-4 and TRBJ1-3; TRBD1 aligns across 7 bases. Per germline, CDR1 SGHNT and CDR2 YYREEE (reference sequence). The CDR3 extends over 16 amino acids. Germline trimming cut 4 bases from V and 4 bases from J; bases unmatched to any gene: 11.

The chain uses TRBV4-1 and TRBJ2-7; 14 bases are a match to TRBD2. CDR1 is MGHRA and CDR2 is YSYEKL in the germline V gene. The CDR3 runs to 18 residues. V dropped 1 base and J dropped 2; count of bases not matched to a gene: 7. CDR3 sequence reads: CASSQVGLAGAPTYEQYF. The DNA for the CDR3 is TGCGCCAGCAGCCAAGTGGGACTAGCGGGGGCACCAACCTACGAGCAGTACTTC.

CDR3 in amino acids: CASRRAGGDSPLHF. As DNA, the CDR3 is TGTGCCAGCAGGAGGGCAGGGGGAGATTCACCCCTCCACTTT. This rearrangement joins TRBV6-1 to TRBJ1-6; 7 bases align to TRBD1. Looked up from germline, CDR1 is MNHNS and CDR2 is SASEGT. The ends lost 6 bases at V and 8 bases at J; junction bases unmatched: 7. This CDR3 region has 14 residues.

CDR3 DNA sequence: TGCGCCAGCAGGAGGGGTCTTGCAGATACGCAGTATTTT. Protein product: CASRRGLADTQYF. The rearrangement uses TRBV5-1 and TRBJ2-3; D tentatively fits TRBD1 or TRBD2 (5 bases each). V lost 5 bases to trimming and J lost 4 bases, with 11 bases between them. The CDR3 spans 13 residues. Looked up from germline, CDR1 is SGHRS and CDR2 is YFSETQ.

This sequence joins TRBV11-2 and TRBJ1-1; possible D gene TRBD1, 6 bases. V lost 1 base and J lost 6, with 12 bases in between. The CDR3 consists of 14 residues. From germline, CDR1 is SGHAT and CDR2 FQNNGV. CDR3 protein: CASSLGFGTPEAFF. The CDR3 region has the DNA TGTGCCAGCAGCTTAGGGTTCGGGACACCTGAAGCTTTCTTT.

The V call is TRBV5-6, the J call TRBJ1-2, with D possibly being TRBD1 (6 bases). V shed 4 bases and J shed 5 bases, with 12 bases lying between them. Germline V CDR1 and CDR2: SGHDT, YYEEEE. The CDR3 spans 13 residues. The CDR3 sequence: CASSLGQPYGYTF. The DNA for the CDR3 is TGTGCCAGCAGCCTAGGACAGCCTTATGGCTACACCTTC.

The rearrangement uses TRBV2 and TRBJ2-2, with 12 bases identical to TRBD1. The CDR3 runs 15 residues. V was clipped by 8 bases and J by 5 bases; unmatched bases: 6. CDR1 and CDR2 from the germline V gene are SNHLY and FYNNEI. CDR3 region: CASGGQGARTGELFF. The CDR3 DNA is TGTGCCAGCGGGGGACAGGGGGCGCGAACCGGGGAGCTGTTTTTT. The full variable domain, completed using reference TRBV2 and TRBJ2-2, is EPEVTQTPSHQVTQMGQEVILRCVPISNHLYFYWYRQILGQKVEFLVSFYNNEISEKSEIFDDQFSVERPDGSNFTLKIRSTKLEDSAMYFCASGGQGARTGELFFGEGSRLTVL.

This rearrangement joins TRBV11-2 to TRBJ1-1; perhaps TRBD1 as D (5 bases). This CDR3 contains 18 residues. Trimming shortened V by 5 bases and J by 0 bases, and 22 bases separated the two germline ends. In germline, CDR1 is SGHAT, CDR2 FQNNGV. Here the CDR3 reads CASSHMGGTQGMNTEAFF. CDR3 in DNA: TGTGCCAGCAGCCACATGGGTGGGACTCAGGGAATGAACACTGAAGCTTTCTTT.